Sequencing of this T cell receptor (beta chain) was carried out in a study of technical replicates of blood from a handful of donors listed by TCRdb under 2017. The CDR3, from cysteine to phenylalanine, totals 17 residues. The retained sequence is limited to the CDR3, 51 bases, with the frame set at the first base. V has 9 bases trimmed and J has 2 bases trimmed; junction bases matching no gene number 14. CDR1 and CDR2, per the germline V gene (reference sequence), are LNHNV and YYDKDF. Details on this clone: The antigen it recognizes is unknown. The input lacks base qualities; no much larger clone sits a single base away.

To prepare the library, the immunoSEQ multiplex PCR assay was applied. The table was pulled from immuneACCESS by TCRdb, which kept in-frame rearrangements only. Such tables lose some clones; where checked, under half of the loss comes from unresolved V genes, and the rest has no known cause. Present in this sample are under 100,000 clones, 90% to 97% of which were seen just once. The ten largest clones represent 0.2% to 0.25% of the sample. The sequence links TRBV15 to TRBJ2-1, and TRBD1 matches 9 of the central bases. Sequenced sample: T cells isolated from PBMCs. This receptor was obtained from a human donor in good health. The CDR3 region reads CATYRGRENSAYNEQFF. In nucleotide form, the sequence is TGTGCCACTTACAGGGGGCGGGAGAATAGCGCCTACAATGAGCAGTTCTTC.